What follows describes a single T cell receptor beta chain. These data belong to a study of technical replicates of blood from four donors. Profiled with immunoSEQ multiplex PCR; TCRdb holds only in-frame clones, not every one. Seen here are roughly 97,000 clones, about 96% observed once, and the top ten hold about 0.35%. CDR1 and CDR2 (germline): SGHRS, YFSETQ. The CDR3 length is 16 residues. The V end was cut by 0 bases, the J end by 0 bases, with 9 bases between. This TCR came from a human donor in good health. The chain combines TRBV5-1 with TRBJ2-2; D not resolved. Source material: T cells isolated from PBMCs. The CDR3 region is CASSLGQFANTGELFF. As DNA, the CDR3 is TGCGCCAGCAGCTTGGGTCAGTTTGCGAACACCGGGGAGCTGTTTTTT.